One sample yielded the 25 T cell receptor beta chains listed below, sequenced in a study of T cell clones after liver transplantation. Using immunoSEQ multiplex PCR, the repertoire was profiled, and TCRdb retains in-frame clones only, with some absent. The repertoire includes 95,000 to 130,000 clones, 90% of them detected once, and 0.75% to 0.85% sits in the top ten. The sequenced sample was CD4+ T cells from blood, obtained 12 months after liver transplant. These receptors came from a human patient who received a liver transplant. Some T cells may arise from the graft donor.

The CDR3 DNA is TGTGCCATCAGTGAGTCCGGGACTAGCGGGGCCGAGCGGCGAGATACGCAGTATTTT. It codes for CAISESGTSGAERRDTQYF. The chain is built from TRBV10-3 and TRBJ2-3; 13 nucleotides align to TRBD2. V gave up 0 bases and J gave up 5 bases; unmatched junction bases: 11. Germline V gives CDR1 ENHRY, CDR2 SYGVKD. The CDR3 is 19 amino acids.

The chain uses TRBV11-2 and TRBJ2-1, with 10 bases that match TRBD1. Germline CDR1 and CDR2: SGHAT and FQNNGV. The V gene end was trimmed by 4 bases and the J gene end by 7 bases; junction bases not matched to a gene: 4. CDR3 length: 14 residues. CDR3 nucleotide sequence: TGTGCCAGCAGCTGGGACAGGGGTGTAAATGAGCAGTTCTTC. It yields the protein CASSWDRGVNEQFF.

This clone was counted a single time. The chain employs TRBV7-8 and TRBJ1-1; 9 nucleotides align to TRBD1. CDR1 and CDR2 (germline): SGHVS, FQNEAQ. With 2 bases clipped from V and 3 bases from J, the junction kept 7 bases outside the gene matches. The CDR3 is made up of 16 amino acids. The CDR3, as DNA: TGTGCCAGCAGCTTAATGGGACAGGGCTGGTACACTGAAGCTTTCTTT. This translates into CASSLMGQGWYTEAFF.

The gene calls are TRBV6-6 and TRBJ2-5; D call uncertain. Germline CDR1 reads MNHNY; CDR2 reads SVGAGI (reference sequence). The CDR3 contains 14 residues. With 2 bases removed from V and 0 bases from J, the gap between germline ends came to 7 bases. The CDR3 region has the DNA TGTGCCAGCAGTTACGCGCAGAACCAAGAGACCCAGTACTTC. Encoded protein: CASSYAQNQETQYF.

The rearrangement joins TRBV21-1 to TRBJ2-1; the D segment call TRBD2 is taken from the table without a DNA check. TRBV21-1 is a documented pseudogene. The length of the CDR3 is 20 residues. CDR3: CASSKAGTSVGGGDYNEQFF. CDR3 nucleotides: TGTGCCAGCAGCAAAGCTGGGACTAGCGTGGGTGGGGGAGATTACAATGAGCAGTTCTTC.

The J gene is TRBJ2-2, the V gene TRBV5-1; no firm D call. V was trimmed by 0 bases and J by 4 bases, leaving 4 bases between them. CDR3 length equals 13 residues. Germline-derived CDR1 and CDR2 are SGHRS and YFSETQ. CDR3 nucleotides: TGCGCCAGCAGCTTGGCGACCACCGGGGAGCTGTTTTTT. Amino acid sequence: CASSLATTGELFF.

The chain is built from TRBV5-8 and TRBJ1-1; D gene unclear. This CDR3 has 11 amino acids. With 2 bases removed from V and 2 bases from J, the gap between germline ends came to 1 base. CDR1 is SGHTS, CDR2 YDEGEE, per germline. CDR3 sequence (DNA): TGTGCCAGCAGCTTCAACACTGAAGCTTTCTTT. Its translation is CASSFNTEAFF. Variable domain in full (rest from reference TRBV5-8 and TRBJ1-1): EAGVTQSPTHLIKTRGQQATLRCSPISGHTSVYWYQQALGLGLQFLLWYDEGEERNRGNFPPRFSGRQFPNYSSELNVNALELEDSALYLCASSFNTEAFFGQGTRLTVV.

A single count supports this clone. The V call is TRBV4-2, the J call TRBJ2-7, with 10 bases lining up with TRBD2. V lost 1 base, J lost 4 bases, and 4 bases stayed unmatched. CDR3 length: 15 amino acids. Germline V gives CDR1 LGHNA, CDR2 YNFKEQ. CDR3 nucleotide sequence: TGTGCCAGCAGCCAAGCGATAGCGGGAGGATACGAGCAGTACTTC. Translated: CASSQAIAGGYEQYF.

Remarks on this clone: Its ends do not fully match the called genes, so a read error is possible. This chain uses TRBV7-7 with TRBJ2-5, with TRBD2 matching 7 bases. The CDR3 totals 15 residues. The V gene's germline CDR1 is SSHAT and CDR2 FNYEAQ (reference sequence). In nucleotides, the CDR3 is TGTGCTAGCAGCCTCACCCGGACTAGTACAGAGACCCAGTACTTC. The encoded protein is CASSLTRTSTETQYF.

This sequence joins TRBV28 and TRBJ2-7; 9 bases map to TRBD1. Germline V gene data show CDR1 as MDHEN and CDR2 as SYDVKM. V dropped 3 bases and J dropped 6; count of bases not matched to a gene: 6. CDR3 size: 14 residues. The DNA for the CDR3 is TGTGCCAGCAGTTTCCAACAGGGGGCAGGCGAGCAGTACTTC. Its protein is CASSFQQGAGEQYF.

This chain connects TRBV30 to TRBJ1-2; the D gene is possibly TRBD1 (6 bases). Germline lookup yields CDR1 GTSNPN and CDR2 SVGIG (reference sequence). V was pared by 4 bases and J by 8 bases, with 14 bases between. The CDR3 runs to 12 residues. CDR3 loop: CAWTGALGGYTF. DNA of the CDR3: TGTGCCTGGACAGGGGCTTTGGGGGGCTACACCTTC.

This clone was seen once. CDR3 sequence reads: CSVESSGTSGANVLTF. For the CDR3, the DNA is TGCAGCGTTGAATCTAGCGGTACCTCTGGGGCCAACGTCCTGACTTTC. The chain links TRBV29-1 to TRBJ2-6; 7 bases are shared with TRBD2. This CDR3 is built from 16 residues. Germline V gene sequence: CDR1 SQVTM, CDR2 ANQGSEA. V lost 2 bases, J lost 0 bases, and 4 bases stayed unmatched. The full variable domain, its missing parts supplied by reference TRBV29-1 and TRBJ2-6, is SAVISQKPSRDICQRGTSLTIQCQVDSQVTMMFWYRQQPGQSLTLIATANQGSEATYESGFVIDKFPISRPNLTFSTLTVSNMSPEDSSIYLCSVESSGTSGANVLTFGAGSRLTVL.

V is TRBV6-1 and J is TRBJ1-4, with D perhaps matching TRBD1 (5 bases). Trimming shortened V by 10 bases and J by 5 bases, and 17 bases separated the two germline ends. This CDR3 is built from 14 residues. Germline V gene sequence: CDR1 MNHNS, CDR2 SASEGT. In nucleotides, the CDR3 is TGTGCCACCACTGCCGGGACGGCGAATGAAAAACTGTTTTTT. It encodes CATTAGTANEKLFF.

V is TRBV11-2 and J is TRBJ1-1, with 7 positions matching TRBD1. Germline lookup yields CDR1 SGHAT and CDR2 FQNNGV. The CDR3 runs to 14 residues. V lost 5 bases to trimming and J lost 7 bases; unmatched junction nucleotides: 10. CDR3 in amino acids: CASSKNRGPYEAFF. CDR3 in DNA: TGTGCCAGCAGCAAGAACAGGGGACCGTATGAAGCTTTCTTT.

This chain joins TRBV7-9 and TRBJ2-5; 12 bases align to TRBD2. This CDR3 contains 17 residues. The V and J ends lost 5 bases and 6 bases, in that order; junction bases with no gene match: 13. Germline CDR1 SEHNR, CDR2 FQNEAQ (reference sequence). This CDR3 is CASSPSRLAGVGKTQYF. In nucleotides, the CDR3 is TGTGCCAGCAGCCCTTCCCGACTAGCGGGAGTGGGGAAGACCCAGTACTTC.

The genes are TRBV15 and TRBJ2-7, with unresolved D. Looked up from germline, CDR1 is LNHNV and CDR2 is YYDKDF (reference sequence). The CDR3 contains 13 residues. V dropped 3 bases and J dropped 0 bases, with 6 bases sitting between them. The CDR3 loop reads CATSSQVSYEQYF. As DNA, the CDR3 is TGTGCCACCAGCAGCCAGGTCTCCTACGAGCAGTACTTC.

This rearrangement joins TRBV4-2 to TRBJ1-1; 8 nucleotides agree with TRBD1. This CDR3 is built from 17 residues. J gave up 1 base and V 2 bases, and 9 bases lay outside the gene matches. CDR1 and CDR2 from the germline V gene are LGHNA and YNFKEQ. The DNA of the CDR3 is TGTGCCAGCAGCCAAAGAGAGACAGGGGCCCAGAACACTGAAGCTTTCTTT. Encoded protein: CASSQRETGAQNTEAFF.

The V and J genes are TRBV7-9 and TRBJ2-1, with 7 bases that match TRBD2. CDR1 and CDR2 from the germline V gene are SEHNR and FQNEAQ (reference sequence). This CDR3 contains 16 residues. The ends lost 4 bases at V and 3 bases at J; junction bases unmatched: 9. Here the CDR3 reads CASSSSGGRSYNEQFF. In DNA form, the CDR3 reads TGTGCCAGCAGCTCCAGCGGCGGGAGAAGCTACAATGAGCAGTTCTTC.

The V gene is TRBV2, the J gene TRBJ2-7; 10 positions match TRBD1. V shed 4 bases, J shed 7 bases, and the junction held 7 bases outside the gene matches. This CDR3 comprises 14 residues. Germline assignment: CDR1 SNHLY and CDR2 FYNNEI. The CDR3 bases are TGTGCCAGCAGTGGGGCCGGGACAGGGGTAGAGCAGTACTTC. Its protein product is CASSGAGTGVEQYF.

Notes on this clone: This sample includes further DNA sequences coding for the same CDR3. The rearrangement uses TRBV11-1 and TRBJ1-3; D uncertain. V dropped 2 bases and J dropped 1 base, with 0 bases sitting between them. Per germline, CDR1 SGHAT and CDR2 FQDESV (reference sequence). The CDR3 is 12 amino acids. The CDR3, as DNA: TGTGCCAGCAGCTTATCTGGAAACACCATATATTTT. It is translated as CASSLSGNTIYF.

The chain combines TRBV5-1 with TRBJ1-1; 7 positions agree with TRBD1. The germline gives CDR1 SGHRS, CDR2 YFSETQ. V gave up 3 bases and J gave up 8 bases; unmatched junction bases: 10. There are 14 residues in the CDR3. The DNA of the CDR3 is TGCGCCAGCAGCTACCTTGGGGACAGCACCGAAGCTTTCTTT. Translation gives CASSYLGDSTEAFF.

The V call is TRBV5-4, the J call TRBJ2-7, with D perhaps TRBD1 (6 bases). Germline V gene lookup returns CDR1 SGHNT and CDR2 YYREEE (reference sequence). Trimming left V 3 bases short and J 0 bases short, with 19 bases between. The CDR3 is 17 amino acids. The CDR3 DNA reads as TGTGCCAGCAGCTCGGGATTTGGACTGACAGGCTCCTACGAGCAGTACTTC. This gives the protein CASSSGFGLTGSYEQYF.

The rearrangement links TRBV19 to TRBJ2-7; the D gene is possibly TRBD1 (6 bases). CDR1 is LNHDA and CDR2 is SQIVND in the germline V gene (reference sequence). Trimming cost V 6 bases and J 0 bases, with 9 bases left between them. The CDR3 is 13 amino acids. CDR3 residues: CASRGHSSYEQYF. DNA of the CDR3: TGTGCCAGTAGGGGACATAGCTCCTACGAGCAGTACTTC.

V gene TRBV18 combines with J gene TRBJ2-2; 15 bases align to TRBD2. Germline loops: CDR1 KGHSH, CDR2 LQKENI. There are 16 residues in the CDR3. With V trimmed by 3 bases and J by 5 bases, 1 base remained unmatched. CDR3 residues: CASSPGTSGRTGELFF. In DNA form, the CDR3 reads TGTGCCAGCTCACCCGGGACTAGCGGGAGGACCGGGGAGCTGTTTTTT. Drawing the rest from reference TRBV18 and TRBJ2-2, the complete variable domain is NAGVMQNPRHLVRRRGQEARLRCSPMKGHSHVYWYRQLPEEGLKFMVYLQKENIIDESGMPKERFSAEFPKEGPSILRIQQVVRGDSAAYFCASSPGTSGRTGELFFGEGSRLTVL.

V usage is TRBV27 and J usage is TRBJ2-2; D possibly corresponds to TRBD1 (5 bases). Between the trimmed V and J ends, which lost 7 bases and 0 bases, there was a span of 12 bases. The germline gives CDR1 MNHEY, CDR2 SMNVEV (reference sequence). This CDR3 comprises 15 residues. CDR3 protein: CASKSGQTNTGELFF. The DNA for the CDR3 is TGTGCCAGCAAATCCGGACAAACGAACACCGGGGAGCTGTTTTTT.